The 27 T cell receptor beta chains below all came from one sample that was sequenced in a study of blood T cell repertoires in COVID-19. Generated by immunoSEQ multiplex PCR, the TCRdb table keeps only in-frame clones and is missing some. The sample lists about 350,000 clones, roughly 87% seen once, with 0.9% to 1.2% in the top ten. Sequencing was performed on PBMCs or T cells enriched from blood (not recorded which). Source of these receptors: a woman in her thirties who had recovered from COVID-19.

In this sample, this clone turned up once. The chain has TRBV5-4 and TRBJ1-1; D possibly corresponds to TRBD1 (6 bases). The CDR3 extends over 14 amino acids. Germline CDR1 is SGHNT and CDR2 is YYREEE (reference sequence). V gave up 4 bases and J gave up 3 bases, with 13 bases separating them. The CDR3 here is CASSVGQLDTEAFF. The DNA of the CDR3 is TGTGCCAGCAGCGTCGGACAGTTGGACACTGAAGCTTTCTTT.

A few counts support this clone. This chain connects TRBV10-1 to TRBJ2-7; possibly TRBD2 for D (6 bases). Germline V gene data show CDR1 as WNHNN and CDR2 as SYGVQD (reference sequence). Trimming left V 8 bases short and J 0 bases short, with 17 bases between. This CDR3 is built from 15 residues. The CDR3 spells CASLNRDGSSYEQYF. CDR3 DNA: TGCGCCAGCCTAAACCGGGACGGGAGCTCCTACGAGCAGTACTTC.

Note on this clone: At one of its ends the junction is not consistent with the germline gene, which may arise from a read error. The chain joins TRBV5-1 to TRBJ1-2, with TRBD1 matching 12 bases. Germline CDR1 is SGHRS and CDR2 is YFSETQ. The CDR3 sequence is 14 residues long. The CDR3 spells CASSLGQGASGYTF. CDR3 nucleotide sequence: TGCGCCAGCAGTTTGGGACAGGGGGCCAGTGGCTACACCTTC.

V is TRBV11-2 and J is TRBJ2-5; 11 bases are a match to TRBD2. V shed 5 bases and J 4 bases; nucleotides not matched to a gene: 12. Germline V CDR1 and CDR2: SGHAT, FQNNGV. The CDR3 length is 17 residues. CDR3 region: CASSGALAGGLGETQYF. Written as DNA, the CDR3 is TGTGCCAGCAGCGGGGCTCTAGCGGGGGGATTAGGAGAGACCCAGTACTTC.

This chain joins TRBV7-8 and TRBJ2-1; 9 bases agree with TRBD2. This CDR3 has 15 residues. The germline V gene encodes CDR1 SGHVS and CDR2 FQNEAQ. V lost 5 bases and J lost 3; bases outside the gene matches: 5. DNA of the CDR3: TGTGCCAGCAGCCCGGGACTAGCAAACTACAATGAGCAGTTCTTC. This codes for CASSPGLANYNEQFF. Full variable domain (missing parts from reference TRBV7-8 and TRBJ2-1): GAGVSQSPRYKVAKRGQDVALRCDPISGHVSLFWYQQALGQGPEFLTYFQNEAQLDKSGLPSDRFFAERPEGSVSTLKIQRTQQEDSAVYLCASSPGLANYNEQFFGPGTRLTVL.

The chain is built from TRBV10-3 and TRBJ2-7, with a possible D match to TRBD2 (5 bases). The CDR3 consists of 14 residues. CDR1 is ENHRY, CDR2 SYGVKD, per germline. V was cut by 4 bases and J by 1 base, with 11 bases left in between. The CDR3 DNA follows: TGTGCCATCAGTGGGACTCTGGGGTCCTACGAGCAGTACTTC. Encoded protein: CAISGTLGSYEQYF.

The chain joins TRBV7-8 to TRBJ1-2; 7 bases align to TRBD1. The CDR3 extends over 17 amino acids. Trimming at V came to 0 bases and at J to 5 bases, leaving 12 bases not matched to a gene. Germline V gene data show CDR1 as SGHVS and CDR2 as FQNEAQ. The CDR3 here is CASSLASIKGGGYGYTF. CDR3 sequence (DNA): TGTGCCAGCAGCTTAGCCTCGATCAAAGGGGGCGGATATGGCTACACCTTC.

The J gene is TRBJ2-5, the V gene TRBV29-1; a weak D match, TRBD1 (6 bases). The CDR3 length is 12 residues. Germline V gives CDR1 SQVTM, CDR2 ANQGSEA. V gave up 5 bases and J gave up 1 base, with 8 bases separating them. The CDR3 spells CSVLQGQETQYF. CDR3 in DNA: TGCAGCGTTCTACAGGGCCAAGAGACCCAGTACTTC.

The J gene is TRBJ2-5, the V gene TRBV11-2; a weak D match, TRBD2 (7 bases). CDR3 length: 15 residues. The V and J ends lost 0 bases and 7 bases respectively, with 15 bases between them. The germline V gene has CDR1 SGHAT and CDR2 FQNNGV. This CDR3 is CASSLDGGAIGTQYF. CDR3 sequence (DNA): TGTGCCAGCAGCTTAGATGGGGGGGCAATCGGGACCCAGTACTTC.

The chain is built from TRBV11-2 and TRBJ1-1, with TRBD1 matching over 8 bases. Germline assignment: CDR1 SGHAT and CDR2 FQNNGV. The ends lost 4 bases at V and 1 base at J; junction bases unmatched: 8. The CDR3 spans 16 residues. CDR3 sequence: CASSSRWTGPNTEAFF. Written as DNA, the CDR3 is TGTGCCAGCAGCTCCCGTTGGACAGGGCCGAACACTGAAGCTTTCTTT.

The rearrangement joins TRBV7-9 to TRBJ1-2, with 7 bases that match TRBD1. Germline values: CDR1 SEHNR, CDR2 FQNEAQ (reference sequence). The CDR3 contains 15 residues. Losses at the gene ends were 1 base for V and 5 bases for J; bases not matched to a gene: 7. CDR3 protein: CASSLGGDSLYGYTF. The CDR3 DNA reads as TGTGCCAGCAGCTTAGGGGGGGACAGCTTATATGGCTACACCTTC.

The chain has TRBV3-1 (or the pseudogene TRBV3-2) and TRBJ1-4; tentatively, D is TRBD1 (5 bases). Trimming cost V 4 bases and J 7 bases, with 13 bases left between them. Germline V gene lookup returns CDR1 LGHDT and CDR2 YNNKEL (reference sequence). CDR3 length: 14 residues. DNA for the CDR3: TGTGCCAGCAGCCCTCGTGGGGCTAGTGAAAAACTGTTTTTT. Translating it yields CASSPRGASEKLFF.

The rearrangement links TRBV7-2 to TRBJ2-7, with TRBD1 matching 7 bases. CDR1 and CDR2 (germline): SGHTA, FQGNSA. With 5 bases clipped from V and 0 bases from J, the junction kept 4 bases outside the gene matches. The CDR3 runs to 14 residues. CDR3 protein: CASSTGTDSYEQYF. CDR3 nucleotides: TGTGCCAGCAGCACTGGGACAGACTCCTACGAGCAGTACTTC.

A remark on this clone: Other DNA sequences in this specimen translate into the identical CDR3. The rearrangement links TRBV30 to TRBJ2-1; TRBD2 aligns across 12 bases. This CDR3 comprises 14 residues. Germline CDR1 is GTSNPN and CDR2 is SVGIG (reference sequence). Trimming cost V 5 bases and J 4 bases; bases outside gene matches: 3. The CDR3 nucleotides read TGTGCCTGGCTACTAGCGGGGGGTTACAATGAGCAGTTCTTC. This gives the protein CAWLLAGGYNEQFF.

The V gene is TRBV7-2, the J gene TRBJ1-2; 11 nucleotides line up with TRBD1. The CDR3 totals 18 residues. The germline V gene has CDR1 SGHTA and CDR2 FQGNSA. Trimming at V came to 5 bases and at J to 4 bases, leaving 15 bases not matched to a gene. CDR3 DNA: TGTGCCAGCAGCGAACCGGGACAGGGGGTGTTAAGAGGCTATGGCTACACCTTC. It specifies CASSEPGQGVLRGYGYTF.

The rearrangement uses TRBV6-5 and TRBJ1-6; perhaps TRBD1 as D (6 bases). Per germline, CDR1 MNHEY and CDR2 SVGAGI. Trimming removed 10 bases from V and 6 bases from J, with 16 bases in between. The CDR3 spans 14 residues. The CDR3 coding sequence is TGTGCCATTAGGGGGGGGAATGGTAATTCACCCCTCCACTTT. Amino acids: CAIRGGNGNSPLHF.

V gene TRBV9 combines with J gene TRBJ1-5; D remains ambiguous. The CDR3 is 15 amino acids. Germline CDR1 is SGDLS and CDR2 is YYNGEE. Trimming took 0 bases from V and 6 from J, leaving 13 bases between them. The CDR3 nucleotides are TGTGCCAGCAGCGTAGACGGTTTTGCGGGTCAGCCCCAGCATTTT. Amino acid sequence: CASSVDGFAGQPQHF.

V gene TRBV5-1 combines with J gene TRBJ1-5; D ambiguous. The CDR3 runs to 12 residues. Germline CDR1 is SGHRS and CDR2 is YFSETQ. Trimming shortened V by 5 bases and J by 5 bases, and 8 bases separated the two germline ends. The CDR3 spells CASRQTDQPQHF. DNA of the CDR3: TGCGCCAGCAGACAAACAGATCAGCCCCAGCATTTT. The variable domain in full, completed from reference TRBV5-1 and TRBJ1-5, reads KAGVTQTPRYLIKTRGQQVTLSCSPISGHRSVSWYQQTPGQGLQFLFEYFSETQRNKGNFPGRFSGRQFSNSRSEMNVSTLELGDSALYLCASRQTDQPQHFGDGTRLSIL.

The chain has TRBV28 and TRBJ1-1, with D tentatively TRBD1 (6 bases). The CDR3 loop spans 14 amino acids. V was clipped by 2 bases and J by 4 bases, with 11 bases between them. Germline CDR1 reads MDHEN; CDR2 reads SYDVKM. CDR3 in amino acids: CASSLNRESTEAFF. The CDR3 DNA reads TGTGCCAGCAGTTTAAACAGGGAAAGCACTGAAGCTTTCTTT.

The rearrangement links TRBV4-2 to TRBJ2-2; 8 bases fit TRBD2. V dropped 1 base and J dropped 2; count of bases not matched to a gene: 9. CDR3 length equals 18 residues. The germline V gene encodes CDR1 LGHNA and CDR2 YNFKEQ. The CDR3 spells CASSQGLSGGTNTGELFF. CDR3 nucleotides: TGTGCCAGCAGCCAAGGATTGTCGGGGGGGACCAACACCGGGGAGCTGTTTTTT.

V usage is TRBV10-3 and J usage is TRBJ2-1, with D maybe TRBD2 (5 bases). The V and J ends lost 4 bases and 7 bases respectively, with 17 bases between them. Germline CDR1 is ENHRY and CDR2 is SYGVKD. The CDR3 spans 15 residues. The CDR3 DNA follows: TGTGCCATCAGTGCGGCTAGCATAGAGCTGAATGAGCAGTTCTTC. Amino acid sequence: CAISAASIELNEQFF.

CDR3 protein: CASSPEHRVYSNQPQHF. The DNA for the CDR3 is TGTGCCAGCAGCCCAGAACACCGGGTGTATAGCAATCAGCCCCAGCATTTT. The chain employs TRBV7-7 and TRBJ1-5; no clear D. CDR1 is SSHAT, CDR2 FNYEAQ, per germline (reference sequence). Trimming cost V 5 bases and J 0 bases, with 17 bases left between them. The CDR3 contains 17 residues.

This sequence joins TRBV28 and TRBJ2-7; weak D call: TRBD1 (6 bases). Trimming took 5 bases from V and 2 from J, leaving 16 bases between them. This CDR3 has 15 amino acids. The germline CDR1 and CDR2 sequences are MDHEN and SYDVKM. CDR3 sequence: CASSPGTQTPYEQYF. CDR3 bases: TGTGCCAGCAGTCCAGGGACACAAACCCCCTACGAGCAGTACTTC.

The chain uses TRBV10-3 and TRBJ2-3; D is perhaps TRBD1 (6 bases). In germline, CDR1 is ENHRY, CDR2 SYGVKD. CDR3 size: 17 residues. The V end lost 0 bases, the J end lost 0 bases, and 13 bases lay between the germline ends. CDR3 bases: TGTGCCATCAGTGAGTCGAGTTGGGGGCAAAGCACAGATACGCAGTATTTT. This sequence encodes CAISESSWGQSTDTQYF.

The CDR3 reads CATSRESPSQSSYNEQFF. In nucleotides, the CDR3 is TGTGCCACCAGCAGAGAATCCCCTAGCCAGAGCTCCTACAATGAGCAGTTCTTC. The V call is TRBV15, the J call TRBJ2-1; TRBD2 is a possible D gene (5 bases). From germline, CDR1 is LNHNV and CDR2 YYDKDF (reference sequence). The CDR3 is made up of 18 amino acids. V shed 0 bases and J shed 0 bases, with 15 bases lying between them.

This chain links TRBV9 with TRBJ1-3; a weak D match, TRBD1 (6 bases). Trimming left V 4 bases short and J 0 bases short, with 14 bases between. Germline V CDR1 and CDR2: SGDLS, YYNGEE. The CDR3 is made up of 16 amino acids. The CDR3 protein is CASSPRTALSGNTIYF. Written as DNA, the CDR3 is TGTGCCAGCAGCCCCCGGACAGCCCTCTCTGGAAACACCATATATTTT. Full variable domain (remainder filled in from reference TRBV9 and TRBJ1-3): DSGVTQTPKHLITATGQRVTLRCSPRSGDLSVYWYQQSLDQGLQFLIQYYNGEERAKGNILERFSAQQFPDLHSELNLSSLELGDSALYFCASSPRTALSGNTIYFGEGSWLTVV.

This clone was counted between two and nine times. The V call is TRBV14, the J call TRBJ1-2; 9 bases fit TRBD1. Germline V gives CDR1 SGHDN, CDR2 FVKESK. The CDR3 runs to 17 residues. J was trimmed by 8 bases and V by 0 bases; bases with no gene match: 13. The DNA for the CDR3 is TGTGCCAGCAGCCAAGATCGGACACAGGGGGCTCTCGGGGGCTACACCTTC. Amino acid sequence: CASSQDRTQGALGGYTF.